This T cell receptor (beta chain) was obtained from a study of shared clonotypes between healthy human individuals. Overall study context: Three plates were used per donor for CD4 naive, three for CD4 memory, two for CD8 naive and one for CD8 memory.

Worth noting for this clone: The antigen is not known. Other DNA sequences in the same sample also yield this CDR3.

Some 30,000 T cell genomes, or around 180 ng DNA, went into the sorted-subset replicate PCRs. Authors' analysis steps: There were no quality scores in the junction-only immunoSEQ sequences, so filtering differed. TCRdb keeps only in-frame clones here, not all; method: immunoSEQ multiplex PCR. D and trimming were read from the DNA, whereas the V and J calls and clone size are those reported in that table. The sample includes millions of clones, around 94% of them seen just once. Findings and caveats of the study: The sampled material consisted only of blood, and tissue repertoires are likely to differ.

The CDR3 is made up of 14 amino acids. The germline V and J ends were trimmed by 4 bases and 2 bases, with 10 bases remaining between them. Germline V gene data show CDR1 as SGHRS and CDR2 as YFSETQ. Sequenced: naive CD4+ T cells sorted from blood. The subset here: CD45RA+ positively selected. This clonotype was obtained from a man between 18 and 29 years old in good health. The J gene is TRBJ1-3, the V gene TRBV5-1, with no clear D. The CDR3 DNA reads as TGCGCCAGCAGCCCCACGGGGACTGGAAACACCATATATTTT. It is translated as CASSPTGTGNTIYF.